This note documents a single TCR beta chain sequence. The antigen it binds to is not known. No base quality values were provided; no much bigger clone lies one nucleotide off. The data stem from a study of T cell clonotyping in hematopoietic cell transplantation (dated by TCRdb to about 2021). For the study in its entirety: Recipient samples taken before transplant were obtained following cytoreduction. Recruitment of patients ran from 2015 to early 2017, and follow-up continued until late 2020 or until death. A total of fewer than 150 blood samples were gathered in the study from a few dozen consecutive transplant recipients along with their related donors.

Findings and caveats that apply to the study as a whole: After transplant, TCR diversity in recipients dropped, and pathologically expanded clonotypes increased progressively from day 30 to day 180. Recipient repertoires showed only a small fraction of overlap with donor repertoires, and over 95% appeared de novo at the given depth. Donor and pretransplant recipient Inverse Simpson Index values predicted broader posttransplant TCR repertoire diversity. The sample size was limited, and CD4 and CD8 repertoire contributions could not be separated because cells were not sorted.

Its CDR3 holds 11 amino acids, cysteine through phenylalanine. Of all the DNA, just the CDR3 is kept, 33 bases in frame from base 1. V is cut by 9 bases and J by 3 bases, and the space between the germline ends is 8 bases. The germline V gene specifies SGHAT as CDR1 and FQNNGV as CDR2. The immunoSEQ assay, a bias-controlled multiplex PCR with V- and J-specific primers, was used to amplify TCR beta CDR3 regions from genomic DNA. A proprietary barcode and Illumina adapter sequences were added to the CDR3 amplicons in a second PCR step. An Illumina MiSeq instrument was used for sequencing of the CDR3 libraries. On the study's bioinformatics: Export and quality control were performed with immunoSEQ Analyzer 3.0, and downstream analyses were performed with R Bioconductor and Immunarch. Repertoire metrics were calculated using only productive rearrangements within the normalized downsampled data set. Clonotypes larger than 5 templates in the normalized cohort were defined as pathologically expanded. Repertoire diversity was measured with the Inverse Simpson Index. To capture all clonotypes, the CMV-specificity analyses were run on the non-normalized data set. Held by TCRdb, this immuneACCESS table contains in-frame sequences only and omits some clones. Under half of the omission traces to an unresolved V gene where checked; the cause of the rest is unknown. D and trimming come from the DNA, and the V and J calls and clone size come from that table. For this sample there are fewer than 50,000 clones; under 90% appear just once. 5.9% of the sample comes from the top ten.

The sample's time point label is to be understood as: recipient sample about 28 days before transplant, after cytoreduction. Blood from recipients was drawn roughly 28 days before transplant, then again at days 30, 100 and 180 after transplant. Nuclei Lysis Solution was used to extract genomic DNA from fresh or cryopreserved unfractionated peripheral blood mononuclear cells. The sequencing used peripheral blood mononuclear cells, collected before stem cell transplant. The receptor's source is a man aged 55 to 69 with biphenotypic leukemia. Some clones in this sample may be carry-over from other donors' samples. The chain is made from TRBV11-2 and TRBJ2-5; TRBD2 is a weak D gene call, 5 bases matching. The CDR3 region: CASNSEETQYF. The nucleotide sequence reads TGTGCCAGTAATAGCGAAGAGACCCAGTACTTC.